This T cell receptor (beta chain) was documented in a study of graft-versus-host responses after intestinal transplantation. Overall study: Tacrolimus plus steroids were given to all recipients for about 3 years, preceded by anti-thymocyte globulin induction.

Method: immunoSEQ multiplex PCR; TCRdb's copy keeps in-frame clones and lacks some. The table records 8,000 to 9,000 clones, more than 30% of them present only once. This clone qualifies as medium-sized. Germline V gene lookup returns CDR1 SGHVS and CDR2 FNYEAQ. This CDR3 region has 15 residues. The V gene end was trimmed by 5 bases and the J gene end by 6 bases; junction bases not matched to a gene: 9. Regarding the study as a whole: High graft-versus-host to host-versus-graft T cell clonal ratios marked allografts of patients with graft-donor macrochimerism. Some GvH clones were seen earlier in gut or blood, suggesting intestinal origin.

This sample comprised alloreactive CD4+ T cells from a mixed lymphocyte reaction culture, obtained before intestinal transplant. Described subset: CFSE-low proliferating T cells sorted from roughly 6-day pre-transplant mixed lymphocyte reaction (GvH or HvG direction). The sequence was obtained from a human patient who received an intestinal transplant. The chain is built from TRBV7-6 and TRBJ1-5; 8 nucleotides match TRBD1. The CDR3 spells CASSTGTGRSQPQHF. In DNA form, the CDR3 reads TGTGCCAGCAGCACCGGGACAGGACGAAGTCAGCCCCAGCATTTT.